This record concerns one T cell receptor (beta chain) sequence. Its antigen is not identified. The source of the sample is a study of post-analysis software for immune sequencing data. Across the study: Patients had relapsing-remitting, secondary progressive or progressive-relapsing multiple sclerosis; some lacked subtype. Points from the study as a whole: About five TRBV segments were more frequent in patients than controls; TRBV5-6, TRBV5-1 and TRBV20-1 belonged to this group. Compared against controls, patients with multiple sclerosis displayed significantly lower normalized Chao1 diversity.

The library was made from cDNA and included unique molecular identifiers. TCRdb re-called the PCR reads through MiXCR, storing one row per CDR3 protein. This table has some 690,000 distinct CDR3 sequences, just under 30% appearing once. The CDR3 loop spans 15 amino acids. Germline assignment: CDR1 MDHEN and CDR2 SYDVKM. Deletions cut 5 bases from V and 4 bases from J, with 17 bases between. The clonotype was recovered from a girl aged 5-17 years with multiple sclerosis. The sample taken for sequencing was blood. This chain joins TRBV28 and TRBJ1-1; D gene uncertain. The CDR3 DNA sequence: TGTGCCAGCAGTCACCCCGGGCAGATGAGCACTGAAGCTTTCTTT. Translation gives CASSHPGQMSTEAFF. Complete variable domain (other parts from reference TRBV28 and TRBJ1-1): DVKVTQSSRYLVKRTGEKVFLECVQDMDHENMFWYRQDPGLGLRLIYFSYDVKMKEKGDIPEGYSVSREKKERFSLILESASTNQTSMYLCASSHPGQMSTEAFFGQGTRLTVV.